A single sample is the source of the 21 T cell receptor beta chains below, sequenced in a study of blood T cell repertoires in COVID-19. The protocol was immunoSEQ multiplex PCR, while the TCRdb copy is restricted to in-frame clones and leaves out a portion. This table holds tens of thousands of clones, about 84% found once. Sequenced: peripheral blood. The receptors originated from a woman between 55 and 75 years old with acute or convalescent COVID-19.

This chain uses TRBV28 with TRBJ2-1; tentatively, D is TRBD1 (6 bases). V was cut by 6 bases and J by 5 bases, with 14 bases left in between. The CDR3 has 14 residues. Germline lookup yields CDR1 MDHEN and CDR2 SYDVKM. The CDR3, as DNA: TGTGCCAGCAGACCGGGACATAATGACAATGAGCAGTTCTTC. Encoded protein: CASRPGHNDNEQFF.

This clone was found once. This chain uses TRBV11-2 with TRBJ2-2; D may be TRBD2 (6 bases). Per germline, CDR1 SGHAT and CDR2 FQNNGV. V lost 4 bases to trimming and J lost 6 bases, with 24 bases between them. The length of the CDR3 is 18 residues. The CDR3 here is CASSSLKGPTGGAGELFF. The CDR3 bases are TGTGCCAGCAGCTCACTGAAGGGACCGACCGGGGGAGCCGGGGAGCTGTTTTTT.

The chain recombines TRBV6-5 with TRBJ1-1, with 10 bases that match TRBD1. Germline V gives CDR1 MNHEY, CDR2 SVGAGI. The CDR3 extends over 15 amino acids. The V gene end was trimmed by 10 bases and the J gene end by 5 bases; junction bases not matched to a gene: 13. CDR3: CATYGTGERTTEAFF. The CDR3 DNA is TGTGCCACCTACGGGACAGGGGAACGAACGACTGAAGCTTTCTTT.

J is TRBJ1-1 and V is TRBV6-5; D is unclear. This CDR3 comprises 11 residues. The germline V and J ends were trimmed by 4 bases and 7 bases, with 7 bases remaining between them. Germline loops: CDR1 MNHEY, CDR2 SVGAGI. CDR3 sequence: CASSLGVEAFF. In nucleotides, the CDR3 is TGTGCCAGCAGTTTGGGAGTTGAAGCTTTCTTT.

The chain combines TRBV4-2 with TRBJ1-1; 11 bases are shared with TRBD1. The CDR3 is 15 amino acids. With V trimmed by 1 base and J by 11 bases, 9 bases remained unmatched. The germline CDR1 and CDR2 sequences are LGHNA and YNFKEQ. CDR3 loop: CASSQVSDRGRGAFF. The CDR3 DNA sequence: TGTGCCAGCAGCCAAGTTTCGGACAGGGGGCGCGGTGCTTTCTTT.

This chain uses TRBV19 with TRBJ2-2; D remains unclear. The CDR3 runs 15 residues. Deletions cut 3 bases from V and 1 base from J, with 9 bases between. The germline CDR1 and CDR2 sequences are LNHDA and SQIVND (reference sequence). CDR3 sequence (DNA): TGTGCCAGTAGTATTGGCCGACTGAACACCGGGGAGCTGTTTTTT. Translating it yields CASSIGRLNTGELFF.

V gene TRBV3-1 (or the pseudogene TRBV3-2) combines with J gene TRBJ2-7; D is undetermined. There are 11 residues in the CDR3. V was pared by 1 base and J by 6 bases, with 4 bases between. CDR1 and CDR2 from the germline V gene are LGHDT and YNNKEL (reference sequence). The CDR3 is CASSQGLEQYF. Here the CDR3 DNA reads TGTGCCAGCAGCCAAGGACTCGAGCAGTACTTC.

This clone came up a few times. V and J are TRBV5-1 and TRBJ2-7; TRBD1 matches 9 bases. The CDR3 covers 14 residues. Trimming cost V 3 bases and J 1 base; bases outside gene matches: 2. Germline CDR1 SGHRS, CDR2 YFSETQ. For the CDR3, the DNA is TGCGCCAGCAGCTCCGGGACAGGGTCCTACGAGCAGTACTTC. Amino acid sequence: CASSSGTGSYEQYF.

The genes are TRBV6-5 and TRBJ1-6; no reliable D call. CDR1 and CDR2 from the germline V gene are MNHEY and SVGAGI. Trimming shortened V by 6 bases and J by 7 bases, and 10 bases separated the two germline ends. The CDR3 is made up of 13 amino acids. CDR3 region: CASRNQQNSPLHF. For the CDR3, the DNA is TGTGCCAGCAGAAATCAACAGAATTCACCCCTCCACTTT.

This clone occurred once. CDR3 loop: CSAAGSYGYTF. The DNA of the CDR3 is TGCAGTGCTGCCGGGTCTTATGGCTACACCTTC. V gene TRBV20-1 combines with J gene TRBJ1-2; D is unresolved. The CDR3 totals 11 residues. Trimming cost V 5 bases and J 5 bases, with 9 bases left between them. The germline CDR1 and CDR2 sequences are DFQATT and SNEGSKA (reference sequence).

This clone has only one observation. At one end, the junction sequence differs from germline, possibly due to a read error. The chain uses TRBV20-1 and TRBJ2-7; maybe TRBD2 (6 bases). The germline V gene encodes CDR1 DFQATT and CDR2 SNEGSKA (reference sequence). This CDR3 has 8 residues. The CDR3 reads CSASRGTF. Written as DNA, the CDR3 is TGCAGTGCTAGTCGGGGGACCTTC.

The chain is built from TRBV24-1 and TRBJ1-2; D unclear. Germline-derived CDR1 and CDR2 are KGHDR and SFDVKD. V was shortened by 5 bases and J by 2 bases, with 8 bases between the two germline ends. The CDR3 sequence is 13 residues long. The CDR3 loop is CATSVGGNYGYTF. CDR3 nucleotides: TGTGCCACCAGTGTGGGAGGCAACTATGGCTACACCTTC.

V gene TRBV10-2 combines with J gene TRBJ1-2; D might be TRBD1 (5 bases). V dropped 0 bases and J dropped 7 bases, with 9 bases sitting between them. The CDR3 consists of 13 residues. The germline CDR1 and CDR2 sequences are WSHSY and SAAADI. CDR3: CASSESGGGGYTF. The CDR3, as DNA: TGCGCCAGCAGTGAGTCGGGCGGGGGTGGCTACACCTTC.

This chain connects TRBV28 to TRBJ1-1; unclear D gene. CDR1 is MDHEN, CDR2 SYDVKM, per germline. The CDR3 covers 16 residues. Deletions cut 3 bases from V and 1 base from J, with 15 bases between. CDR3 sequence reads: CASSFWSHRANTEAFF. The CDR3 nucleotides are TGTGCCAGCAGTTTCTGGTCCCACAGAGCGAACACTGAAGCTTTCTTT.

As to this clone: Other DNA variants within this sample encode the same CDR3. V and J are TRBV7-9 and TRBJ2-5; the match to TRBD1 covers 7 bases. CDR3 length: 16 residues. CDR1 and CDR2 (germline): SEHNR, FQNEAQ (reference sequence). The V segment lost 1 base and the J segment 2 bases; nucleotides outside the gene matches: 7. Here the CDR3 reads CASSLGDRGQQETQYF. Written as DNA, the CDR3 is TGTGCCAGCAGCTTAGGCGATCGGGGACAGCAAGAGACCCAGTACTTC.

The chain joins TRBV18 to TRBJ2-1; D is unresolved. Germline V gives CDR1 KGHSH, CDR2 LQKENI. There are 13 residues in the CDR3. V lost 3 bases and J lost 5, with 8 bases in between. CDR3 sequence (DNA): TGTGCCAGCTCACCTAGACTCGACAATGAGCAGTTCTTC. Protein sequence: CASSPRLDNEQFF.

This rearrangement joins TRBV29-1 to TRBJ1-5, with TRBD1 matching 8 bases. The CDR3 runs to 14 residues. Germline V lookup: CDR1 SQVTM, CDR2 ANQGSEA. V lost 6 bases, J lost 7 bases, and 11 bases stayed unmatched. The CDR3 nucleotides are TGCAGCGTCGCCGACAGGGGCGGGCAACAGCCCCAGCATTTT. It codes for CSVADRGGQQPQHF.

DNA for the CDR3: TGTGCCATCAGGGACAGCATGAACACTGAAGCTTTCTTT. This translates into CAIRDSMNTEAFF. V gene TRBV10-3 combines with J gene TRBJ1-1; a weak D match, TRBD1 (6 bases). The germline CDR1 and CDR2 sequences are ENHRY and SYGVKD. The CDR3 is 13 residues long. Trimming removed 6 bases at V and 0 bases at J, with 8 bases between.

V gene TRBV27 combines with J gene TRBJ2-3; 10 bases agree with TRBD2. The CDR3 covers 20 residues. CDR1 MNHEY and CDR2 SMNVEV come from the germline V gene (reference sequence). V lost 4 bases and J lost 7; bases outside the gene matches: 23. CDR3 residues: CASSWIAGSELTSGRNTQYF. The CDR3 DNA follows: TGTGCCAGCAGTTGGATTGCGGGATCCGAGCTGACTAGCGGGCGAAATACGCAGTATTTT.

The chain uses TRBV19 and TRBJ2-7; maybe TRBD2 (7 bases). Trimming took 8 bases from V and 3 from J, leaving 17 bases between them. This CDR3 is built from 14 residues. The germline V gene has CDR1 LNHDA and CDR2 SQIVND (reference sequence). CDR3 loop: CASSPGGLNYEQYF. The CDR3, as DNA: TGTGCCAGTTCCCCGGGGGGCTTGAACTACGAGCAGTACTTC.

This clone appeared once. The rearrangement links TRBV6-5 to TRBJ2-7, with 9 bases matching TRBD1. Germline V CDR1 and CDR2: MNHEY, SVGAGI. The V gene end was trimmed by 6 bases and the J gene end by 2 bases; junction bases not matched to a gene: 5. The CDR3 has 14 amino acids. For the CDR3, the DNA is TGTGCCAGCAGGACCAGGGACAGGGCCTACGAGCAGTACTTC. Translating gives CASRTRDRAYEQYF.